A selection of T cell receptor beta chains follows, all from one sample in a study of STAT5B mutations in CD4+ large granular lymphocyte leukemia. Sequenced by immunoSEQ multiplex PCR; TCRdb stores in-frame clones only, minus some. The sample includes about 30,000 clones, more than 65% of them seen just once. The sample comprised CD4+ T cells from blood buffy coats. These receptors all come from a human donor in good health. The CDR3 runs from the conserved cysteine through the conserved F or W. A D gene is named only where the DNA matches it firmly. Some rows mark clone size as missing; the rest say once, few, many or name a class of expanded clone.

v_call: TRBV5-6
j_call: TRBJ1-5
d_call: TRBD1
clone_size: few
cdr3_aa: CASSLTVETGQPQHF
cdr3_nt: TGTGCCAGCAGCTTGACCGTAGAGACAGGGCAGCCCCAGCATTTT

v_call: TRBV29-1
j_call: TRBJ1-3
d_call: .
clone_size: .
cdr3_aa: CSVAPDSKRNTIYF
cdr3_nt: TGCAGCGTTGCACCAGACAGCAAACGAAACACCATATATTTT

v_call: TRBV13
j_call: TRBJ1-5
d_call: .
clone_size: .
cdr3_aa: CASSLGSLEPQHF
cdr3_nt: TGTGCCAGCAGCTTAGGGTCATTAGAGCCCCAGCATTTT

v_call: TRBV7-8
j_call: TRBJ2-1
d_call: TRBD2
clone_size: .
cdr3_aa: CASSPALLANEQFF
cdr3_nt: TGTGCCAGCAGCCCCGCGCTACTAGCGAATGAGCAGTTCTTC

v_call: TRBV18
j_call: TRBJ2-7
d_call: .
clone_size: .
cdr3_aa: CASSPGVQYSYEQYF
cdr3_nt: TGTGCCAGCTCACCAGGGGTCCAGTACTCCTACGAGCAGTACTTC

v_call: TRBV12-5
j_call: TRBJ2-7
d_call: TRBD1
clone_size: few
cdr3_aa: CASGFRQGARPYEQYF
cdr3_nt: TGTGCTAGTGGTTTTAGACAGGGGGCTCGTCCCTACGAGCAGTACTTC

v_call: TRBV7-9
j_call: TRBJ2-5
d_call: TRBD2
clone_size: .
cdr3_aa: CASSPGLAGQETQYF
cdr3_nt: TGTGCCAGCAGCCCCGGACTAGCGGGACAAGAGACCCAGTACTTC

v_call: TRBV15
j_call: TRBJ2-5
d_call: .
clone_size: .
cdr3_aa: CATSRDYSSFSGETQYF
cdr3_nt: TGTGCCACCAGCAGAGACTACAGCTCTTTTTCCGGAGAGACCCAGTACTTC

v_call: TRBV10-3
j_call: TRBJ2-7
d_call: TRBD2
clone_size: .
cdr3_aa: CATRGGGYEQYF
cdr3_nt: TGTGCCACCCGCGGGGGAGGGTACGAGCAGTACTTC

v_call: TRBV9
j_call: TRBJ1-6
d_call: .
clone_size: .
cdr3_aa: CASSVDTGTSPLHF
cdr3_nt: TGTGCCAGCAGCGTAGATACAGGAACTTCACCCCTCCACTTT

v_call: TRBV28
j_call: TRBJ2-3
d_call: TRBD2
clone_size: .
cdr3_aa: CASSLPAGGPQGTQYF
cdr3_nt: TGTGCCAGCAGTTTACCAGCGGGGGGCCCACAGGGTACGCAGTATTTT

v_call: TRBV5-4
j_call: TRBJ2-2
d_call: .
clone_size: .
cdr3_aa: CASSVYGGGSGELFF
cdr3_nt: TGTGCCAGCAGCGTTTACGGCGGAGGGAGCGGGGAGCTGTTTTTT

v_call: TRBV18
j_call: TRBJ2-3
d_call: TRBD1
clone_size: .
cdr3_aa: CASSPGQVGGTTDTQYF
cdr3_nt: TGTGCCAGCTCACCGGGACAGGTGGGGGGAACCACAGATACGCAGTATTTT

v_call: TRBV7-9
j_call: TRBJ1-4
d_call: .
clone_size: .
cdr3_aa: CASSLLVSRELFF
cdr3_nt: TGTGCCAGCAGCTTATTGGTCAGCCGTGAACTGTTTTTT

v_call: TRBV7-9
j_call: TRBJ2-7
d_call: .
clone_size: few
cdr3_aa: CASSLNGASYEQYF
cdr3_nt: TGTGCCAGCAGCTTAAATGGGGCCTCCTACGAGCAGTACTTC

v_call: TRBV7-2
j_call: TRBJ1-3
d_call: TRBD1
clone_size: .
cdr3_aa: CASSLGQGPAGNTIYF
cdr3_nt: TGTGCCAGCAGCTTAGGACAGGGGCCCGCGGGAAACACCATATATTTT

v_call: TRBV5-4
j_call: TRBJ2-1
d_call: .
clone_size: .
cdr3_aa: CASSLESSSYNEQFF
cdr3_nt: TGTGCCAGCAGCTTGGAGTCAAGCTCCTACAATGAGCAGTTCTTC

v_call: TRBV25-1
j_call: TRBJ2-1
d_call: .
clone_size: .
cdr3_aa: CASSGLSSYNEQFF
cdr3_nt: TGTGCCAGCAGTGGCCTGAGCTCCTACAATGAGCAGTTCTTC

v_call: TRBV5-1
j_call: TRBJ2-5
d_call: .
clone_size: .
cdr3_aa: CASSLEGETQYF
cdr3_nt: TGCGCCAGCAGCTTGGAGGGAGAGACCCAGTACTTC

v_call: TRBV29-1
j_call: TRBJ1-2
d_call: .
clone_size: .
cdr3_aa: CSVETVARGAFGYTF
cdr3_nt: TGCAGCGTTGAAACAGTCGCGAGGGGCGCGTTTGGCTACACCTTC

v_call: TRBV7-8
j_call: TRBJ1-1
d_call: TRBD1
clone_size: once
cdr3_aa: CASRDRGSLTEAFF
cdr3_nt: TGTGCCAGCAGGGACAGGGGTTCTCTCACTGAAGCTTTCTTT

v_call: TRBV5-4
j_call: TRBJ2-2
d_call: .
clone_size: .
cdr3_aa: CASSKQGTARELFF
cdr3_nt: TGTGCCAGCAGTAAACAGGGTACCGCCAGGGAGCTGTTTTTT

v_call: TRBV19
j_call: TRBJ1-4
d_call: .
clone_size: once
cdr3_aa: CASRAAANEKLFF
cdr3_nt: TGTGCCAGTAGGGCGGCAGCAAATGAAAAACTGTTTTTT

v_call: TRBV5-1
j_call: TRBJ2-2
d_call: .
clone_size: .
cdr3_aa: CASSLDFYTGELFF
cdr3_nt: TGCGCCAGCAGCTTGGACTTCTACACCGGGGAGCTGTTTTTT

v_call: TRBV30
j_call: TRBJ1-1
d_call: TRBD1
clone_size: .
cdr3_aa: CAFQGDQEAFF
cdr3_nt: TGTGCCTTTCAGGGGGATCAGGAAGCTTTCTTT

v_call: TRBV5-5
j_call: TRBJ2-2
d_call: .
clone_size: .
cdr3_aa: CASSLGTTVGELFF
cdr3_nt: TGTGCCAGCAGCTTAGGGACGACAGTTGGGGAGCTGTTTTTT

v_call: TRBV7-9
j_call: TRBJ2-2
d_call: .
clone_size: .
cdr3_aa: CASSLTPTGSGELFF
cdr3_nt: TGTGCCAGCAGCTTGACCCCCACGGGTAGCGGGGAGCTGTTTTTT

v_call: TRBV19
j_call: TRBJ2-7
d_call: TRBD2
clone_size: .
cdr3_aa: CASSGTTGYEQYF
cdr3_nt: TGTGCCAGTAGCGGGACTACTGGTTACGAGCAGTACTTC

v_call: TRBV5-4
j_call: TRBJ2-6
d_call: TRBD1
clone_size: .
cdr3_aa: CASSWGQGGSGANVLTF
cdr3_nt: TGTGCCAGCAGCTGGGGACAGGGGGGCTCTGGGGCCAACGTCCTGACTTTC

v_call: TRBV13
j_call: TRBJ2-2
d_call: .
clone_size: .
cdr3_aa: CASSHRTELAGELFF
cdr3_nt: TGTGCCAGCAGCCATAGGACAGAACTCGCCGGGGAGCTGTTTTTT

v_call: TRBV27
j_call: TRBJ2-2
d_call: .
clone_size: .
cdr3_aa: CASSLNRVAGELFF
cdr3_nt: TGTGCCAGCAGTTTAAATCGGGTCGCCGGGGAGCTGTTTTTT

v_call: TRBV18
j_call: TRBJ1-6
d_call: .
clone_size: .
cdr3_aa: CASSPPHPNSPLHF
cdr3_nt: TGTGCCAGCTCACCACCGCATCCTAATTCACCCCTCCACTTT

v_call: TRBV6-5
j_call: TRBJ2-7
d_call: TRBD2
clone_size: few
cdr3_aa: CASRQGLAGDYEQYF
cdr3_nt: TGTGCCAGCAGACAGGGACTAGCGGGAGACTACGAGCAGTACTTC

v_call: TRBV19
j_call: TRBJ2-1
d_call: TRBD2
clone_size: .
cdr3_aa: CASRISGRWGNEQFF
cdr3_nt: TGTGCCAGTAGGATTAGCGGGAGATGGGGCAATGAGCAGTTCTTC

v_call: TRBV29-1
j_call: TRBJ2-5
d_call: TRBD2
clone_size: .
cdr3_aa: CSVEPTSGSETQYF
cdr3_nt: TGCAGCGTTGAACCGACTAGCGGGAGTGAGACCCAGTACTTC

v_call: TRBV7-9
j_call: TRBJ2-3
d_call: TRBD1
clone_size: .
cdr3_aa: CASSRTGLGTDTQYF
cdr3_nt: TGTGCCAGCAGCCGGACAGGGTTGGGCACAGATACGCAGTATTTT

v_call: TRBV7-6
j_call: TRBJ1-5
d_call: .
clone_size: .
cdr3_aa: CASSIGHLNQPQHF
cdr3_nt: TGTGCCAGCAGCATCGGGCACCTTAATCAGCCCCAGCATTTT

v_call: TRBV28
j_call: TRBJ1-1
d_call: .
clone_size: .
cdr3_aa: CASSLTRANTEAFF
cdr3_nt: TGTGCCAGCAGTTTAACCAGAGCGAACACTGAAGCTTTCTTT

v_call: TRBV14
j_call: TRBJ2-1
d_call: .
clone_size: .
cdr3_aa: CASSQERGPYNEQFF
cdr3_nt: TGTGCCAGCAGCCAAGAGAGGGGACCCTACAATGAGCAGTTCTTC

v_call: TRBV2
j_call: TRBJ2-5
d_call: .
clone_size: .
cdr3_aa: CASSDRSRGETQYF
cdr3_nt: TGTGCCAGCAGTGACCGATCCAGGGGAGAGACCCAGTACTTC

v_call: TRBV6-1
j_call: TRBJ1-4
d_call: TRBD1
clone_size: .
cdr3_aa: CASSAGQLGGKLFF
cdr3_nt: TGTGCCAGCAGTGCGGGACAGCTAGGGGGAAAACTGTTTTTT

v_call: TRBV7-2
j_call: TRBJ1-2
d_call: .
clone_size: once
cdr3_aa: CASSLLRRTLGYGYTF
cdr3_nt: TGTGCCAGCAGCTTACTGAGAAGGACCCTCGGCTATGGCTACACCTTC

v_call: TRBV28
j_call: TRBJ1-2
d_call: .
clone_size: .
cdr3_aa: CASLLGRGGYTF
cdr3_nt: TGTGCCAGCCTCCTTGGGCGGGGTGGCTACACCTTC

v_call: TRBV18
j_call: TRBJ1-5
d_call: .
clone_size: .
cdr3_aa: CASSPPAGPASHNQPQHF
cdr3_nt: TGTGCCAGCTCACCACCGGCAGGGCCTGCCTCTCACAATCAGCCCCAGCATTTT

v_call: TRBV25-1
j_call: TRBJ1-1
d_call: .
clone_size: .
cdr3_aa: CASSERGYMGEAFF
cdr3_nt: TGTGCCAGCAGTGAAAGGGGTTACATGGGTGAAGCTTTCTTT

v_call: TRBV30
j_call: TRBJ2-5
d_call: .
clone_size: .
cdr3_aa: CAWKSGRYQETQYF
cdr3_nt: TGTGCCTGGAAGTCCGGTCGATACCAAGAGACCCAGTACTTC

v_call: TRBV28
j_call: TRBJ1-5
d_call: TRBD1
clone_size: .
cdr3_aa: CASSGQGRANQPQHF
cdr3_nt: TGTGCCAGCAGCGGACAGGGCAGGGCCAATCAGCCCCAGCATTTT

v_call: TRBV6-5
j_call: TRBJ1-6
d_call: .
clone_size: .
cdr3_aa: CASRRNSPLHF
cdr3_nt: TGTGCCAGCAGACGAAATTCACCCCTCCACTTT